This TCR beta chain was identified in a study of PD-1 blockade in mismatch repair-deficient tumors. The CDR3 totals 13 residues. Trimming left V 9 bases short and J 4 bases short, with 10 bases between. Germline-derived CDR1 and CDR2 are ENHRY and SYGVKD. Generated by immunoSEQ multiplex PCR, the TCRdb table keeps only in-frame clones and is missing some. This sample has fewer than 60,000 clones; 77% occur once, and the top ten carry roughly 3.3%. PCR or immunohistochemistry showed mismatch repair deficiency in every enrolled patient. TCRs were sequenced from a few patients responding to pembrolizumab.

The receptor was isolated from an adult with mismatch repair-deficient cancer. The chain links TRBV10-3 to TRBJ2-6; unclear D gene. Sequences were derived from PBMCs, sampled before pembrolizumab treatment. The CDR3 here is CAISESGANVLTF. The CDR3 nucleotides are TGTGCCATTTCAGAGTCCGGGGCCAACGTCCTGACTTTC.